The 13 T cell receptor beta chains below all came from one sample that was sequenced in a study of early T cells in non-severe SARS-CoV-2 infection. One entry per CDR3 protein, called by TCRdb with MiXCR from the 5' RACE reads. The table lists more than 85,000 distinct CDR3 sequences, roughly an eighth of them singletons. Sequenced material: whole blood, taken at baseline. These TCRs come from an adult who was a healthcare worker with PCR-confirmed SARS-CoV-2 infection or an uninfected control (not recorded which).

This chain joins TRBV6-5 and TRBJ1-4; 9 bases match TRBD1. The CDR3 length is 14 residues. Germline CDR1 reads MNHEY; CDR2 reads SVGAGI. With V trimmed by 6 bases and J by 8 bases, 7 bases remained unmatched. DNA of the CDR3: TGTGCCAGCAGAAGTCCCGGGACAGGGGAAAAACTGTTTTTT. It yields the protein CASRSPGTGEKLFF.

There are many counts of this clonotype. The V and J genes are TRBV9 and TRBJ2-6; D gene ambiguous. V was clipped by 0 bases and J by 2 bases, with 6 bases between them. The germline CDR1 and CDR2 sequences are SGDLS and YYNGEE. The CDR3 has 15 residues. The CDR3 spells CASSVGQAGANVLTF. Here the CDR3 DNA reads TGTGCCAGCAGCGTAGGGCAGGCTGGGGCCAACGTCCTGACTTTC.

The chain is built from TRBV28 and TRBJ2-2; TRBD2 matches at 7 bases. The J segment lost 2 bases and the V segment lost 4 bases, leaving 4 bases of the junction unmatched. The CDR3 has 15 residues. Germline CDR1 MDHEN, CDR2 SYDVKM. CDR3 protein: CASSYSGFNTGELFF. Written as DNA, the CDR3 is TGTGCCAGCAGTTATAGCGGGTTTAACACCGGGGAGCTGTTTTTT. The full variable domain, rest sourced from reference TRBV28 and TRBJ2-2, is DVKVTQSSRYLVKRTGEKVFLECVQDMDHENMFWYRQDPGLGLRLIYFSYDVKMKEKGDIPEGYSVSREKKERFSLILESASTNQTSMYLCASSYSGFNTGELFFGEGSRLTVL.

This clonotype has a handful of counts. This rearrangement joins TRBV7-2 to TRBJ2-3, with D unresolved. The length of the CDR3 is 15 residues. Germline CDR1 SGHTA, CDR2 FQGNSA. V lost 2 bases and J 0 bases, leaving 9 bases between the germline ends. The DNA of the CDR3 is TGTGCCAGCAGCTTATCTCAAACTAGCACAGATACGCAGTATTTT. This gives the protein CASSLSQTSTDTQYF.

V usage is TRBV28 and J usage is TRBJ2-7, with 12 bases matching TRBD2. This CDR3 comprises 16 residues. CDR1 MDHEN and CDR2 SYDVKM come from the germline V gene. The V gene end was trimmed by 6 bases and the J gene end by 4 bases; junction bases not matched to a gene: 10. The CDR3 loop reads CASRPQTSGSGYEQYF. The CDR3 bases are TGTGCCAGCAGACCCCAGACTAGCGGGAGTGGTTACGAGCAGTACTTC.

On this clonotype: Compared with germline, one end of the junction differs, possibly owing to a read error. V gene TRBV15 combines with J gene TRBJ1-5, with D unclear. There are 15 residues in the CDR3. The germline V gene encodes CDR1 LNHNV and CDR2 YYDKDF (reference sequence). In DNA, the CDR3 is TGTGTCACCAGCAGAGTAAGTCGGGGCAATCAGCCCCAGCATTTT. Residues: CVTSRVSRGNQPQHF. Using reference TRBV15 and TRBJ1-5 for the parts outside the CDR3, the full variable domain is DAMVIQNPRYQVTQFGKPVTLSCSQTLNHNVMYWYQQKSSQAPKLLFHYYDKDFNNEADTPDNFQSRRPNTSFCFLDIRSPGLGDTAMYLCVTSRVSRGNQPQHFGDGTRLSIL.

This clonotype has ten or more counts. V and J are TRBV7-9 and TRBJ2-3; 7 nucleotides agree with TRBD2. The CDR3 covers 16 residues. The ends lost 1 base at V and 2 bases at J; junction bases unmatched: 6. Germline CDR1 and CDR2: SEHNR and FQNEAQ (reference sequence). CDR3 sequence reads: CASSLGLADFTDTQYF. CDR3 nucleotide sequence: TGTGCCAGCAGCTTAGGGCTAGCGGATTTCACAGATACGCAGTATTTT.

This clonotype was observed a few times. The chain employs TRBV6-5 and TRBJ2-7; maybe TRBD1 (6 bases). The CDR3 covers 12 residues. CDR1 is MNHEY and CDR2 is SVGAGI in the germline V gene. The V and J ends lost 8 bases and 6 bases respectively, with 14 bases between them. The CDR3 loop is CASREGVSEQYF. In nucleotides, the CDR3 is TGTGCCAGCCGTGAGGGGGTAAGCGAGCAGTACTTC.

A few counts support this clonotype. V and J are TRBV28 and TRBJ1-1; 9 bases fit TRBD1. The V and J ends lost 4 bases and 1 base, in that order; junction bases with no gene match: 7. Germline-derived CDR1 and CDR2 are MDHEN and SYDVKM. The CDR3 sequence is 16 residues long. CDR3 nucleotide sequence: TGTGCCAGCAGTTCCCCACCGGGACAGGGGAACACTGAAGCTTTCTTT. Translating it yields CASSSPPGQGNTEAFF.

The chain links TRBV3-1 to TRBJ2-7, with D possibly matching TRBD1 (6 bases). CDR3 length: 14 residues. The germline gives CDR1 LGHDT, CDR2 YNNKEL (reference sequence). Trimming stripped 4 bases from V and 3 bases from J, with 13 bases between. The CDR3 sequence is CASSRITGNYEQYF. The CDR3 coding sequence is TGTGCCAGCAGCCGAATCACAGGGAACTACGAGCAGTACTTC.

J is TRBJ1-1 and V is TRBV7-8, with TRBD1 identical over 8 bases. V dropped 5 bases and J dropped 10; count of bases not matched to a gene: 9. This CDR3 is 13 amino acids long. From germline, CDR1 is SGHVS and CDR2 FQNEAQ. CDR3 coding DNA: TGTGCCAGCAGCCCCCGGACAGGGAGGCGAGCTTTCTTT. Protein sequence: CASSPRTGRRAFF. Based on the CDR3 plus reference TRBV7-8 and TRBJ1-1, the full variable domain is GAGVSQSPRYKVAKRGQDVALRCDPISGHVSLFWYQQALGQGPEFLTYFQNEAQLDKSGLPSDRFFAERPEGSVSTLKIQRTQQEDSAVYLCASSPRTGRRAFFGQGTRLTVV.

This clonotype was detected a few times. V gene TRBV7-9 combines with J gene TRBJ2-4; 15 nucleotides agree with TRBD2. The CDR3 loop spans 18 amino acids. CDR1 is SEHNR, CDR2 FQNEAQ, per germline (reference sequence). Losses at the gene ends were 5 bases for V and 5 bases for J; bases not matched to a gene: 10. Here the CDR3 reads CASSVLGTSGGRENIQYF. DNA for the CDR3: TGTGCCAGCAGCGTCTTAGGGACTAGCGGGGGGCGAGAAAACATTCAGTACTTC.

The J gene is TRBJ1-2, the V gene TRBV6-1; tentatively, D is TRBD1 (5 bases). Between the trimmed V and J ends, which lost 11 bases and 4 bases, there was a span of 20 bases. The CDR3 contains 14 residues. Germline lookup yields CDR1 MNHNS and CDR2 SASEGT. The CDR3 sequence: CAARGGGDRYGYTF. The CDR3 region has the DNA TGTGCCGCCCGCGGGGGGGGAGATCGCTATGGCTACACCTTC.